The subject of this entry is one TCR beta chain. What it recognizes is unknown. The data were obtained in a study of T-cell memory formation after mild COVID-19. Study-level results: Confirmation was lacking for SARS-CoV-2 specificity of second-wave clones that peaked on day 37.

Germline V gene lookup returns CDR1 SGHTA and CDR2 FQGTGA. The CDR3 spans 13 residues. With 8 bases clipped from V and 4 bases from J, the junction kept 4 bases outside the gene matches. Libraries for TCRalpha and TCRbeta carried sample barcodes and unique molecular identifiers via 5'RACE. TCRdb recomputed calls from the 5' RACE reads with MiXCR, one row per CDR3 protein. Of tens of thousands of distinct CDR3 sequences listed, 25% to 35% are singletons. The origin of this receptor is a man younger than 35 who had mild COVID-19 (a few samples of this study predate the infection). Cell type and time point are not known. The sequencing sample was made of PBMCs or a T cell subset sorted from them (not recorded which). This chain joins TRBV7-3 and TRBJ2-7, with TRBD2 matching over 11 bases. The CDR3, as DNA: TGTGCCAGCTCTAGACTAGCGGGGTACGAGCAGTACTTC. Its protein product is CASSRLAGYEQYF.